The 14 T cell receptor beta chains in this list originate from one sample, sequenced in a study of glioma-infiltrating T cells after dendritic cell vaccination. The method was immunoSEQ multiplex PCR; TCRdb's version includes in-frame clones alone and lacks a portion of them. The sample lists 100,000 or so clones, 85% to 90% seen once, with around 14% in the top ten. The specimen was blood, collected before dendritic cell vaccination. Every receptor here comes from a human donor with glioblastoma.

The chain is built from TRBV4-1 and TRBJ2-7; D might be TRBD1 (6 bases). The CDR3 spans 15 residues. Germline values: CDR1 MGHRA, CDR2 YSYEKL. The ends were cut back, 0 bases at V and 4 bases at J, with 13 bases in the middle. In nucleotides, the CDR3 is TGCGCCAGCAGCCAAGATCCGGGACACCTATACGAGCAGTACTTC. Its protein product is CASSQDPGHLYEQYF.

The rearrangement uses TRBV28 and TRBJ2-5; D gene unclear. The length of the CDR3 is 14 residues. V was clipped by 2 bases and J by 5 bases, with 12 bases between them. Germline assignment: CDR1 MDHEN and CDR2 SYDVKM. The CDR3 DNA follows: TGTGCCAGCAGTTTAGCTACTTCGGTGGAGACCCAGTACTTC. Translating gives CASSLATSVETQYF.

The rearrangement uses TRBV5-1 and TRBJ2-5, with D unclear. Trimming pared 0 bases from V and 1 base from J, leaving 7 bases between. Germline V CDR1 and CDR2: SGHRS, YFSETQ. This CDR3 region has 14 residues. The CDR3 nucleotides read TGCGCCAGCAGCTTGGATTCCGTCCAAGAGACCCAGTACTTC. Protein: CASSLDSVQETQYF.

The V gene is TRBV5-1, the J gene TRBJ1-2, with a weak D call TRBD1 (5 bases). Trimming took off 3 bases at V and 0 bases at J, with 12 bases between the two ends. The length of the CDR3 is 15 residues. Germline V CDR1 and CDR2: SGHRS, YFSETQ. CDR3 region: CASSSLGDSNYGYTF. The CDR3 nucleotides read TGCGCCAGCAGCTCCCTAGGGGACTCTAACTATGGCTACACCTTC.

The table lists this clone with a few counts. The genes are TRBV4-3 and TRBJ2-4; D might be TRBD1 (6 bases). CDR1 is LGHNA, CDR2 YSLEER, per germline. Trimming took 3 bases from V and 4 from J, leaving 19 bases between them. This CDR3 contains 17 residues. DNA of the CDR3: TGCGCCAGCAGCCAGGCGGTTGTAGGGGGATTAAAAAACATTCAGTACTTC. Its translation: CASSQAVVGGLKNIQYF.

The V gene is TRBV5-1, the J gene TRBJ2-3; 8 positions agree with TRBD2. The CDR3 loop spans 15 amino acids. The junction had 5 bases not matched to a gene; V was cut back by 1 base and J by 4 bases. CDR1 SGHRS and CDR2 YFSETQ come from the germline V gene. The CDR3 DNA is TGCGCCAGCAGCTTGAGCGGGAGCGGGTCAGATACGCAGTATTTT. Residues: CASSLSGSGSDTQYF.

This clone was seen once. V and J are TRBV15 and TRBJ1-5; 10 bases are shared with TRBD1. J gave up 0 bases and V 4 bases, and 3 bases lay outside the gene matches. This CDR3 has 16 amino acids. In germline, CDR1 is LNHNV, CDR2 YYDKDF (reference sequence). CDR3 bases: TGTGCCACCAGCACGGGACAGGGGATTAGCAATCAGCCCCAGCATTTT. It codes for CATSTGQGISNQPQHF.

The chain employs TRBV6-1 and TRBJ2-3; 12 bases are shared with TRBD2. Trimming took 2 bases from V and 6 from J; bases not matched to a gene: 9. Per the germline V gene, CDR1 is MNHNS and CDR2 is SASEGT. The CDR3 totals 17 residues. CDR3: CASSESRLAGGPDTQYF. CDR3 bases: TGTGCCAGCAGTGAAAGTAGGCTAGCGGGAGGGCCGGATACGCAGTATTTT.

The gene calls are TRBV29-1 and TRBJ1-1; D unresolved. With 1 base removed from V and 0 bases from J, the gap between germline ends came to 9 bases. The CDR3 spans 14 residues. Germline CDR1 and CDR2: SQVTM and ANQGSEA. The CDR3 spells CSVEAVLVNTEAFF. The CDR3, as DNA: TGCAGCGTTGAAGCGGTTTTGGTGAACACTGAAGCTTTCTTT.

The V call is TRBV19, the J call TRBJ2-7; 9 bases fit TRBD2. The CDR3 is made up of 15 amino acids. Looked up from germline, CDR1 is LNHDA and CDR2 is SQIVND (reference sequence). Losses at the gene ends were 2 bases for V and 0 bases for J; bases not matched to a gene: 2. The CDR3 spells CASSISGRTSYEQYF. The CDR3 DNA is TGTGCCAGTAGTATAAGCGGGAGGACCTCCTACGAGCAGTACTTC.

This clone was observed once. This chain links TRBV9 with TRBJ2-5, with 8 bases that match TRBD2. CDR3 length: 18 residues. V lost 0 bases and J lost 5; bases outside the gene matches: 15. Germline V CDR1 and CDR2: SGDLS, YYNGEE. The chain's CDR3 is CASSVEGGRTDLRETQYF. The CDR3 nucleotides read TGTGCCAGCAGCGTAGAAGGCGGGAGGACCGACCTAAGGGAGACCCAGTACTTC. Together with reference TRBV9 and TRBJ2-5, the CDR3 gives the full variable domain: DSGVTQTPKHLITATGQRVTLRCSPRSGDLSVYWYQQSLDQGLQFLIQYYNGEERAKGNILERFSAQQFPDLHSELNLSSLELGDSALYFCASSVEGGRTDLRETQYFGPGTRLLVL.

This clone was observed once. The rearrangement uses TRBV7-6 and TRBJ2-1; 11 bases are a match to TRBD2. The germline CDR1 and CDR2 sequences are SGHVS and FNYEAQ. V was clipped by 2 bases and J by 9 bases; unmatched bases: 9. The CDR3 totals 16 residues. CDR3 nucleotide sequence: TGTGCCAGCAGCTTACTAGGGACTAGCGGAAGGGCTGAGCAGTTCTTC. Encoded protein: CASSLLGTSGRAEQFF.

The rearrangement joins TRBV2 to TRBJ2-3; 12 bases align to TRBD2. Germline V lookup: CDR1 SNHLY, CDR2 FYNNEI. The CDR3 has 16 amino acids. Trimming at V came to 5 bases and at J to 5 bases, leaving 8 bases not matched to a gene. CDR3 in DNA: TGTGCCAGCAGTCGGGTGGCGGGACTAGCGGGAGATACGCAGTATTTT. Translated, it gives CASSRVAGLAGDTQYF.

The V call is TRBV11-2, the J call TRBJ2-1, with 12 bases lining up with TRBD2. With 2 bases clipped from V and 6 bases from J, the junction kept 2 bases outside the gene matches. The CDR3 is 15 amino acids. Germline lookup yields CDR1 SGHAT and CDR2 FQNNGV. The CDR3 bases are TGTGCCAGCAGCTTACTAGCGGGGGGGCCCAATGAGCAGTTCTTC. This sequence encodes CASSLLAGGPNEQFF.